Presented here are 25 T cell receptor beta chains from one specimen sequenced in a study of blood T cell repertoires in COVID-19. Sequencing used immunoSEQ multiplex PCR; TCRdb keeps in-frame clones, though not all of them. Counted here are roughly 40,000 clones, roughly 81% occurring once; the ten biggest clones make up 13%. Sequenced input: peripheral blood. The source is a woman between 65 and 79 years old in a cohort sampled during active COVID-19.

The sample holds one count of this clone. The genes are TRBV5-1 and TRBJ2-7, with 8 bases matching TRBD1. This CDR3 is 14 amino acids long. V lost 0 bases and J lost 5; bases outside the gene matches: 4. CDR1 and CDR2 from the germline V gene are SGHRS and YFSETQ. The CDR3 region has the DNA TGCGCCAGCAGCTTGGGACAGGGGTTCGACGAGCAGTACTTC. This sequence encodes CASSLGQGFDEQYF.

This chain links TRBV19 with TRBJ1-6; the D gene is possibly TRBD1 (5 bases). The CDR3 totals 14 residues. V dropped 10 bases and J dropped 5 bases, with 15 bases sitting between them. Germline-derived CDR1 and CDR2 are LNHDA and SQIVND (reference sequence). CDR3 loop: CATKRRDDNSPLHF. CDR3 sequence (DNA): TGTGCCACCAAGAGGAGGGACGATAATTCACCCCTCCACTTT.

This chain connects TRBV19 to TRBJ1-1, with D perhaps matching TRBD1 (6 bases). The CDR3 sequence is 18 residues long. Germline CDR1 LNHDA, CDR2 SQIVND (reference sequence). V was cut by 5 bases and J by 1 base, with 23 bases left in between. CDR3 sequence: CASSPRGGGFLRNTEAFF. DNA of the CDR3: TGTGCCAGTAGTCCCCGGGGAGGGGGATTCCTGAGGAACACTGAAGCTTTCTTT. The variable domain in full, with the rest retrieved from reference TRBV19 and TRBJ1-1, is DGGITQSPKYLFRKEGQNVTLSCEQNLNHDAMYWYRQDPGQGLRLIYYSQIVNDFQKGDIAEGYSVSREKKESFPLTVTSAQKNPTAFYLCASSPRGGGFLRNTEAFFGQGTRLTVV.

The CDR3 spells CASSLDRPYGYTF. CDR3 bases: TGTGCCAGCAGCTTAGACAGGCCCTATGGCTACACCTTC. This chain joins TRBV11-2 and TRBJ1-2; D is unresolved. CDR3 length: 13 residues. From germline, CDR1 is SGHAT and CDR2 FQNNGV. Between the trimmed V and J ends, which lost 0 bases and 4 bases, there was a span of 6 bases.

The rearrangement joins TRBV4-3 to TRBJ2-7; D unresolved. The germline V and J ends were trimmed by 0 bases and 4 bases, with 10 bases remaining between them. This CDR3 contains 14 residues. CDR1 and CDR2 from the germline V gene are LGHNA and YSLEER. The CDR3 spells CASSQDHTDYEQYF. In DNA, the CDR3 is TGCGCCAGCAGCCAAGATCACACAGATTACGAGCAGTACTTC.

This clone was counted only a few times. The V and J genes are TRBV29-1 and TRBJ2-7; 10 positions match TRBD2. This CDR3 comprises 12 residues. Germline V gene lookup returns CDR1 SQVTM and CDR2 ANQGSEA. Losses at the gene ends were 5 bases for V and 4 bases for J; bases not matched to a gene: 2. CDR3 DNA: TGCAGCGTTACTAGCGGGATTTACGAGCAGTACTTC. Encoded protein: CSVTSGIYEQYF.

V usage is TRBV4-1 and J usage is TRBJ1-1, with D maybe TRBD1 (6 bases). CDR1 is MGHRA, CDR2 YSYEKL, per germline. The CDR3 length is 14 residues. V was pared by 0 bases and J by 11 bases, with 16 bases between. The chain's CDR3 is CASSQERTGQTAFF. The CDR3 coding sequence is TGCGCCAGCAGCCAAGAGAGGACCGGACAGACGGCTTTCTTT.

The V call is TRBV5-1, the J call TRBJ1-2, with TRBD1 matching over 7 bases. After removal of 4 bases from V and 3 bases from J, the junction contained 6 bases not matched to a gene. Germline CDR1 SGHRS, CDR2 YFSETQ. This CDR3 contains 14 residues. The CDR3 DNA reads TGCGCCAGCAGCCTAAACGGACAGGACTATGGCTACACCTTC. This encodes CASSLNGQDYGYTF.

This chain joins TRBV27 and TRBJ2-7, with 7 bases identical to TRBD2. The junction had 13 bases not matched to a gene; V was cut back by 11 bases and J by 6 bases. This CDR3 region has 13 residues. Germline lookup yields CDR1 MNHEY and CDR2 SMNVEV (reference sequence). Here the CDR3 reads CAARRTGGVEQYF. The CDR3 DNA is TGTGCCGCACGGAGGACGGGAGGTGTCGAGCAGTACTTC.

The V and J genes are TRBV28 and TRBJ2-7; TRBD1 agrees at 9 bases. The CDR3 is 15 amino acids. V shed 5 bases and J 4 bases; nucleotides not matched to a gene: 9. Germline V lookup: CDR1 MDHEN, CDR2 SYDVKM. In DNA form, the CDR3 reads TGTGCCAGCAGTCTCGACAGGGGGAACTCTTACGAGCAGTACTTC. The encoded protein is CASSLDRGNSYEQYF.

The count of this clone is one. This sequence joins TRBV28 and TRBJ2-2; D gene uncertain. V lost 5 bases and J lost 7, with 8 bases in between. The germline V gene encodes CDR1 MDHEN and CDR2 SYDVKM. This CDR3 is built from 12 residues. CDR3 sequence reads: CASSLEFGELFF. CDR3 nucleotide sequence: TGTGCCAGCAGTCTAGAGTTCGGGGAGCTGTTTTTT.

The chain links TRBV21-1 to TRBJ1-1; the listed D gene, TRBD1, was not tested against the DNA. TRBV21-1 is tagged as a pseudogene. This CDR3 has 16 residues. The CDR3 region is CASSKVETGLNTEAFF. CDR3 sequence (DNA): TGTGCCAGCAGCAAAGTGGAGACAGGATTGAACACTGAAGCTTTCTTT.

This clone came up a few times. The J gene is TRBJ2-7, the V gene TRBV28; 12 bases fit TRBD2. The V gene end was trimmed by 3 bases and the J gene end by 7 bases; junction bases not matched to a gene: 4. This CDR3 has 14 amino acids. The germline V gene encodes CDR1 MDHEN and CDR2 SYDVKM. The CDR3 loop is CASSLASGRGEQYF. For the CDR3, the DNA is TGTGCCAGCAGTTTGGCTAGCGGGAGGGGGGAGCAGTACTTC. The variable domain in full, with the rest retrieved from reference TRBV28 and TRBJ2-7, is DVKVTQSSRYLVKRTGEKVFLECVQDMDHENMFWYRQDPGLGLRLIYFSYDVKMKEKGDIPEGYSVSREKKERFSLILESASTNQTSMYLCASSLASGRGEQYFGPGTRLTVT.

The rearrangement uses TRBV4-1 and TRBJ1-1; D is possibly TRBD1 (5 bases). Germline CDR1 MGHRA, CDR2 YSYEKL. The length of the CDR3 is 14 residues. Trimming shortened V by 2 bases and J by 1 base, and 8 bases separated the two germline ends. CDR3 coding DNA: TGCGCCAGCAGCCAATCCACAGGGAACACTGAAGCTTTCTTT. Its protein product is CASSQSTGNTEAFF.

The chain has TRBV7-9 and TRBJ2-7; TRBD1 aligns across 8 bases. V dropped 0 bases and J dropped 6; count of bases not matched to a gene: 7. The CDR3 spans 15 residues. Germline V gene sequence: CDR1 SEHNR, CDR2 FQNEAQ (reference sequence). CDR3 sequence reads: CASSLARTGPLEQYF. The CDR3 DNA reads as TGTGCCAGCAGCTTAGCACGGACAGGGCCTCTCGAGCAGTACTTC.

The chain employs TRBV28 and TRBJ2-2; TRBD1 matches 8 bases. With V trimmed by 8 bases and J by 3 bases, 11 bases remained unmatched. Germline CDR1 reads MDHEN; CDR2 reads SYDVKM. CDR3 size: 16 residues. The CDR3 is CASSPPGGSDTGELFF. The CDR3 nucleotides are TGTGCCAGCTCACCTCCAGGGGGCAGTGACACCGGGGAGCTGTTTTTT.

V gene TRBV29-1 combines with J gene TRBJ1-2, with TRBD1 matching 8 bases. Germline values: CDR1 SQVTM, CDR2 ANQGSEA. Trimming removed 3 bases from V and 8 bases from J; junction bases left unmatched: 11. The CDR3 sequence is 14 residues long. The CDR3 DNA reads as TGCAGCGTTGAGGTCACAGGGGGTTCGGAGGGCTACACCTTC. Its translation: CSVEVTGGSEGYTF. The full variable domain, its missing parts supplied by reference TRBV29-1 and TRBJ1-2, is SAVISQKPSRDICQRGTSLTIQCQVDSQVTMMFWYRQQPGQSLTLIATANQGSEATYESGFVIDKFPISRPNLTFSTLTVSNMSPEDSSIYLCSVEVTGGSEGYTFGSGTRLTVV.

The chain combines TRBV28 with TRBJ1-5; TRBD1 matches 7 bases. V gave up 11 bases and J gave up 6 bases; unmatched junction bases: 13. Germline V CDR1 and CDR2: MDHEN, SYDVKM. CDR3 length: 14 amino acids. CDR3 in amino acids: CASTGRILGQPQHF. The DNA for the CDR3 is TGTGCCTCGACAGGGAGGATTTTGGGTCAGCCCCAGCATTTT.

CDR3 in amino acids: CASSAGGTGRYEQYF. The CDR3 DNA reads TGTGCCAGCAGCGCGGGTGGGACAGGGCGCTACGAGCAGTACTTC. V and J are TRBV5-6 and TRBJ2-7; 9 bases fit TRBD1. J gave up 3 bases and V 4 bases, and 8 bases lay outside the gene matches. This CDR3 comprises 15 residues. CDR1 and CDR2 from the germline V gene are SGHDT and YYEEEE.

The chain recombines TRBV7-3 with TRBJ2-6, with 12 positions matching TRBD1. The CDR3 contains 18 residues. Per germline, CDR1 SGHTA and CDR2 FQGTGA. V shed 4 bases, J shed 4 bases, and the junction held 8 bases outside the gene matches. The CDR3 loop is CASSSPGQGAPGANVLTF. CDR3 sequence (DNA): TGTGCCAGCAGCTCGCCGGGACAGGGGGCGCCCGGGGCCAACGTCCTGACTTTC.

By share, this clone ranks as medium-sized. The rearrangement links TRBV7-2 to TRBJ1-4; 8 bases are a match to TRBD1. This CDR3 spans 15 amino acids. The ends lost 5 bases at V and 8 bases at J; junction bases unmatched: 10. Germline V gene sequence: CDR1 SGHTA, CDR2 FQGNSA. Here the CDR3 reads CASSPQGAYGEKLFF. In DNA, the CDR3 is TGTGCCAGCAGCCCCCAGGGGGCATACGGAGAAAAACTGTTTTTT.

This chain links TRBV2 with TRBJ2-2; D possibly corresponds to TRBD1 (5 bases). Germline CDR1 SNHLY, CDR2 FYNNEI. V lost 4 bases to trimming and J lost 0 bases, with 12 bases between them. The CDR3 has 16 residues. In DNA, the CDR3 is TGTGCCAGCAGTGGTCAGGGATCGGCGAACACCGGGGAGCTGTTTTTT. Translating gives CASSGQGSANTGELFF.

The genes are TRBV10-3 and TRBJ2-3, with 9 bases fitting TRBD2. The CDR3 is 13 amino acids. Germline CDR1 reads ENHRY; CDR2 reads SYGVKD. The ends lost 7 bases at V and 6 bases at J; junction bases unmatched: 5. CDR3 DNA: TGTGCCATCATGTCCAGCGGGAGGGATACGCAGTATTTT. It codes for CAIMSSGRDTQYF.

The chain joins TRBV9 to TRBJ2-1; D is perhaps TRBD2 (5 bases). V was clipped by 10 bases and J by 3 bases, with 23 bases between them. From germline, CDR1 is SGDLS and CDR2 YYNGEE. The CDR3 extends over 16 amino acids. The CDR3 sequence: CASAGAERTIYNEQFF. Here the CDR3 DNA reads TGTGCCTCAGCTGGCGCGGAGCGGACGATCTACAATGAGCAGTTCTTC.

This sequence joins TRBV19 and TRBJ2-1, with TRBD2 as a possible D gene (6 bases). This CDR3 comprises 17 residues. Trimming cost V 3 bases and J 6 bases, with 21 bases left between them. Germline assignment: CDR1 LNHDA and CDR2 SQIVND (reference sequence). The CDR3 here is CASSIDVGGAGTNEQFF. DNA of the CDR3: TGTGCCAGTAGTATCGACGTCGGCGGGGCGGGGACCAATGAGCAGTTCTTC.